This TCR beta chain appears in the sequencing data of a study of T-cell reconstitution after alpha-beta-depleted transplantation in children. TCRbeta library preparation incorporated unique molecular identifiers. One entry per CDR3 protein results from TCRdb running MiXCR on the PCR reads. The sample holds approximately 520,000 distinct CDR3 sequences, over 25% seen once. CDR3 size: 13 residues. V lost 5 bases and J lost 0, with 8 bases in between. Per the germline V gene, CDR1 is DFQATT and CDR2 is SNEGSKA (reference sequence). Sequencing was performed on PBMCs from the stem cell graft donor, taken from the stem cell graft. The chain recombines TRBV20-1 with TRBJ2-1, with D hard to call. This receptor was taken from a human donor who donated a stem cell graft to a child with aplastic anemia. The CDR3 DNA sequence: TGCAGTGCTTGGCAGAGCTCCTACAATGAGCAGTTCTTC. Translation: CSAWQSSYNEQFF.